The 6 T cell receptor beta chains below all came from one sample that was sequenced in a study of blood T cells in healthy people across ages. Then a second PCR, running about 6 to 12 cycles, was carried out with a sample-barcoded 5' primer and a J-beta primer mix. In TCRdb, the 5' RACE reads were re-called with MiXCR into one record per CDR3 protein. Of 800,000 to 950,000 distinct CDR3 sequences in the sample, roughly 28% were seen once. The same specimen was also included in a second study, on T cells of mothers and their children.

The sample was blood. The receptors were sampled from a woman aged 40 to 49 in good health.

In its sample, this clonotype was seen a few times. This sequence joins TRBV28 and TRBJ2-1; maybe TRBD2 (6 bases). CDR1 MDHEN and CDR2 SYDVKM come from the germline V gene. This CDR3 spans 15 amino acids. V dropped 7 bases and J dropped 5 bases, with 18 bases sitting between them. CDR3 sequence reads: CASIKAGRFHNEQFF. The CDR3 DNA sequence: TGTGCCAGCATCAAGGCGGGACGGTTCCACAATGAGCAGTTCTTC.

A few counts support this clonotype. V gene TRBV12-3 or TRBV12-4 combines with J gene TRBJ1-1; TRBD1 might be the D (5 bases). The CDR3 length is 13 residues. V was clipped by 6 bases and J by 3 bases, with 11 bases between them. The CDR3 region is CASSPTGYTEAFF. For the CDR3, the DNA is TGTGCCAGCAGCCCCACAGGATACACTGAAGCTTTCTTT.

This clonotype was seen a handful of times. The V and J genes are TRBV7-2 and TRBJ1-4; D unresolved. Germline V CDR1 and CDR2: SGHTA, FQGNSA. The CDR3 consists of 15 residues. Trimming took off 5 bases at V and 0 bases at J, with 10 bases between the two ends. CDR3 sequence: CASSRQTATNEKLFF. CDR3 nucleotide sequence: TGTGCCAGCAGCCGCCAGACCGCAACTAATGAAAAACTGTTTTTT.

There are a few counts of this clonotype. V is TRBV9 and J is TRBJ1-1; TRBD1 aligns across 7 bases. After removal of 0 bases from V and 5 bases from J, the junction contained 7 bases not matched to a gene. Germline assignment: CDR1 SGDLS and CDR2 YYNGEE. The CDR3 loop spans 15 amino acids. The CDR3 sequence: CASSVESRGDTEAFF. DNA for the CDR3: TGTGCCAGCAGCGTAGAAAGCAGGGGGGATACTGAAGCTTTCTTT.

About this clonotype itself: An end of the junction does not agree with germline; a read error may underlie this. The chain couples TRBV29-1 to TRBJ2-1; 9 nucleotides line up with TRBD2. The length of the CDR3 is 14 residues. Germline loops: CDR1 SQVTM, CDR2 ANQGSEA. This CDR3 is CGVERRGGYNEQFF. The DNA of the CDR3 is TGCGGCGTTGAGAGGCGGGGGGGCTACAATGAGCAGTTCTTC.

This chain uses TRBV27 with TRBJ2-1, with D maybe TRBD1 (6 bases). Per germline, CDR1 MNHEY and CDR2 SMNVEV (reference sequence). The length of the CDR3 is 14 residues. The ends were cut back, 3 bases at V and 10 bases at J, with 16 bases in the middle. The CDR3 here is CASSFTPTGYEQFF. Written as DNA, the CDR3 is TGTGCCAGCAGTTTTACCCCGACAGGCTACGAGCAGTTCTTC.